Detailed here is one T cell receptor beta chain. Looked up from germline, CDR1 is LNHDA and CDR2 is SQIVND (reference sequence). Trimming took off 8 bases at V and 3 bases at J, with 7 bases between the two ends. The length of the CDR3 is 12 residues. The data were obtained in a study of control samples from healthy donors and cancer patients. The data were produced by immunoSEQ multiplex PCR, yet TCRdb's version contains in-frame clones alone and is incomplete. Among approximately 49,000 clones listed, approximately 83% were seen once. The sequence came from a woman in her forties or fifties with lung cancer. The sequencing input was PBMCs. The chain couples TRBV19 to TRBJ2-2; D ambiguous. This chain's CDR3 is CASGSYTGELFF. The CDR3 DNA sequence: TGTGCCAGTGGTTCTTACACCGGGGAGCTGTTTTTT.